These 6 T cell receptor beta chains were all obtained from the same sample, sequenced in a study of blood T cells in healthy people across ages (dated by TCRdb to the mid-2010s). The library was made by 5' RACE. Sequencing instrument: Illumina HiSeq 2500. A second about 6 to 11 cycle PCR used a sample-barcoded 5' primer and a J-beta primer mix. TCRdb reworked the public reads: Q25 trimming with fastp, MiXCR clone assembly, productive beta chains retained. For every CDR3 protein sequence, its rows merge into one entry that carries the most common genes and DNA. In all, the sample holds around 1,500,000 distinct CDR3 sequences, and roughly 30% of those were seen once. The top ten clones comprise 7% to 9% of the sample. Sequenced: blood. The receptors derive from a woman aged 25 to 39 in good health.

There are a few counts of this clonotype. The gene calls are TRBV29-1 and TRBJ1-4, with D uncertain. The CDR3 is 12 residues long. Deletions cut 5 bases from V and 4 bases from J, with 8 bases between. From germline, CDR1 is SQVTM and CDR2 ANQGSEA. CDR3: CSVLSNNEKLFF. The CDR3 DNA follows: TGCAGCGTTCTGTCCAATAATGAAAAACTGTTTTTT.

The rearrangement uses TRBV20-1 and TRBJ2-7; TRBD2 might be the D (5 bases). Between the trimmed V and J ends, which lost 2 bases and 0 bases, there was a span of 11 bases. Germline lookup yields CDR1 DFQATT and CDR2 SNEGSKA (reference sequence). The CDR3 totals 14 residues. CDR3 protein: CSARSGESSYEQYF. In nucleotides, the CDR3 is TGCAGTGCTAGATCCGGGGAGAGCTCCTACGAGCAGTACTTC.

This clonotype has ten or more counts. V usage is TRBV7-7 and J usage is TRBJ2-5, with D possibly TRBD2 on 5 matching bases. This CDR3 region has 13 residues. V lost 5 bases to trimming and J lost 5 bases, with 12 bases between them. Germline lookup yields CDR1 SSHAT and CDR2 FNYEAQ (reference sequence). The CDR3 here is CASSRTPGETQYF. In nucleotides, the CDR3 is TGTGCCAGCAGCCGTACACCGGGGGAGACCCAGTACTTC.

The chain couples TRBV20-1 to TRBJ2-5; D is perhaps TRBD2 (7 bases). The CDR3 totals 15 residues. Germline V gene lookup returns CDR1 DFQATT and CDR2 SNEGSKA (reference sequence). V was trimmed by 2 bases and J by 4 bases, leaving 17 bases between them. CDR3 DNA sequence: TGCAGTGCTAGACTTTCGACTAGCAGGGGAGAGACCCAGTACTTC. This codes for CSARLSTSRGETQYF.

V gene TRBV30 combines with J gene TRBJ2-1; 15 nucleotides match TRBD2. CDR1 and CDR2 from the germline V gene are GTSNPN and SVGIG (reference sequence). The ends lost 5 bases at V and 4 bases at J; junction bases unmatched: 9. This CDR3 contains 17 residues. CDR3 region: CAWHGLAGGPGYNEQFF. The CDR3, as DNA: TGTGCCTGGCATGGACTAGCGGGGGGGCCCGGTTACAATGAGCAGTTCTTC.

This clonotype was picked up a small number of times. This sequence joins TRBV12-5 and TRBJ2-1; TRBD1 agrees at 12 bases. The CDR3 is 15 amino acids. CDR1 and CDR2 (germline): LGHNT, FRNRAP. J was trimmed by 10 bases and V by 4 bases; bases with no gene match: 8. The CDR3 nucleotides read TGTGCTAGTGGTTCGCCGGGACAGGGGGCGCGGGAGCAGTTCTTC. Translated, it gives CASGSPGQGAREQFF.